The 27 T cell receptor beta chains given below trace back to one sample, sequenced in a study of regulatory T cells in long-lasting Graves disease. Through Arm-PCR of CDR3 regions and iRepertoire HTBI primers, TCR beta libraries were built. One entry per CDR3 protein results from TCRdb running MiXCR on the multiplex PCR reads. In the table there are more than 300,000 distinct CDR3 sequences, 20% of which are singletons. The time point denotes: persistent/refractory GD, antithyroid drugs over 5 years with positive TRAb. Extracted RNA from PBMCs served as the source of the TCR library. The starting material was peripheral blood mononuclear cells (PBMCs), obtained when the disease was refractory, from a patient treated with antithyroid drugs. These receptors were obtained from a female donor with Graves disease.

The V call is TRBV6-4, the J call TRBJ1-1; 7 nucleotides match TRBD1. V gave up 6 bases and J gave up 5 bases; unmatched junction bases: 12. Germline V gene data show CDR1 as MRHNA and CDR2 as SNTAGT. This CDR3 comprises 15 residues. This CDR3 is CASRPDRADRTEAFF. The CDR3 DNA is TGTGCCAGCAGGCCCGACAGGGCGGACCGTACTGAAGCTTTCTTT.

At least ten counts were recorded for this clonotype. The chain joins TRBV5-1 to TRBJ2-7; D unclear. Germline-derived CDR1 and CDR2 are SGHRS and YFSETQ. Trimming removed 4 bases from V and 0 bases from J, with 11 bases in between. The CDR3 contains 14 residues. CDR3 region: CASSREETSYEQYF. CDR3 DNA: TGCGCCAGCAGCCGCGAAGAGACCTCCTACGAGCAGTACTTC.

A single count supports this clonotype. This rearrangement joins TRBV5-1 to TRBJ2-7; perhaps D is TRBD1 or TRBD2 (5 bases each). This CDR3 has 16 residues. V lost 4 bases and J lost 0, with 17 bases in between. Germline values: CDR1 SGHRS, CDR2 YFSETQ. Here the CDR3 DNA reads TGCGCCAGCAGCCCACAACGGGGCCAGAGCTCCTACGAGCAGTACTTC. Encoded protein: CASSPQRGQSSYEQYF.

The chain uses TRBV12-3 or TRBV12-4 and TRBJ2-7; 11 nucleotides line up with TRBD2. There are 15 residues in the CDR3. Trimming removed 9 bases from V and 7 bases from J; junction bases left unmatched: 14. The CDR3 loop reads CASRRETSGIGEQYF. The CDR3 coding sequence is TGTGCCAGTCGGAGGGAGACTAGCGGGATCGGAGAGCAGTACTTC.

The V gene is TRBV14, the J gene TRBJ2-7; D ambiguous. CDR1 and CDR2 from the germline V gene are SGHDN and FVKESK. V was trimmed by 0 bases and J by 2 bases, leaving 11 bases between them. CDR3 length: 15 amino acids. The CDR3 region is CASSQDLEPAYEQYF. The CDR3, as DNA: TGTGCCAGCAGCCAAGATTTGGAACCAGCCTACGAGCAGTACTTC.

This clonotype appeared many times. This rearrangement joins TRBV6-5 to TRBJ1-2; D possibly corresponds to TRBD1 (5 bases). CDR1 is MNHEY, CDR2 SVGAGI, per germline. The CDR3 sequence is 17 residues long. Trimming took 0 bases from V and 5 from J, leaving 19 bases between them. CDR3 coding DNA: TGTGCCAGCAGTTACTCCAGTATCGGGACGGTCGGGTATGGCTACACCTTC. Translating gives CASSYSSIGTVGYGYTF.

This clonotype was counted only a few times. Given a much more abundant clone one base away, this may be a read error. This chain joins TRBV28 and TRBJ2-7; TRBD1 agrees at 9 bases. V shed 5 bases and J 5 bases; nucleotides not matched to a gene: 16. From germline, CDR1 is MDHEN and CDR2 SYDVKM. The CDR3 totals 17 residues. In DNA form, the CDR3 reads TGTGCCAGCAGTCTCTCAGGCTACAGGGGGCGGAGGGACGAGCAGTACTTC. Its protein is CASSLSGYRGRRDEQYF.

This clonotype was seen only once. J is TRBJ2-1 and V is TRBV20-1; D unresolved. Germline V gene lookup returns CDR1 DFQATT and CDR2 SNEGSKA (reference sequence). The CDR3 is made up of 11 amino acids. The germline V and J ends were trimmed by 1 base and 11 bases, with 9 bases remaining between them. Here the CDR3 reads CSARALEKQFF. In nucleotides, the CDR3 is TGCAGTGCTAGAGCCCTTGAGAAGCAGTTCTTC.

A word on this clonotype: No DNA is shown, since the ends of the CDR3 on it are uncertain; the CDR3 is the one TCRdb lists. V gene TRBV6-6 combines with J gene TRBJ1-1; TRBD1 is the table's D call and was not checked against the DNA. Germline-derived CDR1 and CDR2 are MNHNY and SVGAGI (reference sequence). A total of 23 residues make up the CDR3, ends included. The CDR3 sequence: CASSPTAFYLCASSITVGQGTFF.

As DNA, the CDR3 is TGTGCCATCAGTGGGGACAGCTACGAGCAGTACTTC. Its protein product is CAISGDSYEQYF. This rearrangement joins TRBV10-3 to TRBJ2-7; 7 bases fit TRBD1. The CDR3 spans 12 residues. Germline V gene lookup returns CDR1 ENHRY and CDR2 SYGVKD. V gave up 4 bases and J gave up 3 bases; unmatched junction bases: 0.

V usage is TRBV4-1 and J usage is TRBJ2-4; perhaps D is TRBD1 or TRBD2 (6 bases each). V shed 6 bases and J shed 7 bases, with 19 bases lying between them. From germline, CDR1 is MGHRA and CDR2 YSYEKL. The CDR3 is 15 amino acids. Written as DNA, the CDR3 is TGCGCCAGCAGGACCTTGGACAGAACTAGCAACATTCAGTACTTC. As protein: CASRTLDRTSNIQYF.

This chain joins TRBV4-1 and TRBJ2-2; D is uncertain. Trimming shortened V by 1 base and J by 5 bases, and 14 bases separated the two germline ends. The germline gives CDR1 MGHRA, CDR2 YSYEKL. CDR3 length equals 16 residues. CDR3: CASSQGSYVGTGELFF. As DNA, the CDR3 is TGCGCCAGCAGCCAAGGGTCCTACGTGGGAACCGGGGAGCTGTTTTTT.

This clonotype has a handful of counts. This chain joins TRBV19 and TRBJ1-5, with a possible D match to TRBD1 (6 bases). V was cut by 2 bases and J by 11 bases, with 22 bases left in between. CDR3 size: 16 residues. Germline values: CDR1 LNHDA, CDR2 SQIVND (reference sequence). The CDR3 here is CASSILQGLGPVAQHF. The DNA of the CDR3 is TGTGCCAGTAGTATATTACAGGGATTGGGTCCCGTGGCCCAGCATTTT. The variable domain in full, completed from reference TRBV19 and TRBJ1-5, reads DGGITQSPKYLFRKEGQNVTLSCEQNLNHDAMYWYRQDPGQGLRLIYYSQIVNDFQKGDIAEGYSVSREKKESFPLTVTSAQKNPTAFYLCASSILQGLGPVAQHFGDGTRLSIL.

Ten or more counts support this clonotype. The V gene is TRBV7-2, the J gene TRBJ1-5; D gene uncertain. CDR3 length: 15 amino acids. V was clipped by 1 base and J by 4 bases, with 11 bases between them. Germline V gene sequence: CDR1 SGHTA, CDR2 FQGNSA. This chain's CDR3 is CASSLEAMGNQPQHF. The CDR3, as DNA: TGTGCCAGCAGCTTAGAGGCAATGGGTAATCAGCCCCAGCATTTT.

This clonotype was seen repeatedly, ten times or more. This chain links TRBV7-2 with TRBJ1-1; D not resolved. V lost 5 bases, J lost 6 bases, and 13 bases lay in between. The CDR3 is 13 residues long. Germline CDR1 reads SGHTA; CDR2 reads FQGNSA. CDR3 loop: CASSPRVGAEAFF. The CDR3 coding sequence is TGTGCCAGCAGCCCCCGAGTGGGCGCTGAAGCTTTCTTT. Full variable domain (missing parts from reference TRBV7-2 and TRBJ1-1): GAGVSQSPSNKVTEKGKDVELRCDPISGHTALYWYRQSLGQGLEFLIYFQGNSAPDKSGLPSDRFSAERTGGSVSTLTIQRTQQEDSAVYLCASSPRVGAEAFFGQGTRLTVV.

This clonotype was seen ten or more times. The V gene is TRBV28, the J gene TRBJ2-5; 10 bases match TRBD1. Germline CDR1 MDHEN, CDR2 SYDVKM. J gave up 3 bases and V 7 bases, and 8 bases lay outside the gene matches. This CDR3 region has 15 residues. The chain's CDR3 is CASTPTGGRKETQYF. The CDR3, as DNA: TGTGCCAGCACCCCGACAGGGGGCAGGAAAGAGACCCAGTACTTC.

In its sample, this clonotype was seen a few times. The DNA for the CDR3 is TGCAGCGTTGTTGGCAGGGCGATTGAAGCTTTCTTT. Amino acid sequence: CSVVGRAIEAFF. The chain uses TRBV29-1 and TRBJ1-1; weak D call: TRBD1 (5 bases). The V gene's germline CDR1 is SQVTM and CDR2 ANQGSEA. The germline V and J ends were trimmed by 4 bases and 7 bases, with 13 bases remaining between them. This CDR3 region has 12 residues.

CDR3 protein: CASSQALAGSYEQYF. CDR3 DNA sequence: TGCGCCAGCAGCCAAGCCCTAGCGGGCTCCTACGAGCAGTACTTC. The chain is built from TRBV4-1 and TRBJ2-7; 8 bases are shared with TRBD2. Germline CDR1 reads MGHRA; CDR2 reads YSYEKL. The CDR3 is 15 amino acids. J was trimmed by 0 bases and V by 1 base; bases with no gene match: 2.

This clonotype was counted between two and nine times. This sequence joins TRBV7-2 and TRBJ2-5, with 12 positions matching TRBD2. The CDR3 is 15 amino acids. J lost 5 bases, V lost 3 bases, and 4 bases had no gene match. Germline values: CDR1 SGHTA, CDR2 FQGNSA. CDR3 DNA sequence: TGTGCCAGCAGCTTGACTAGCGGGAGCCACGAGACCCAGTACTTC. Protein: CASSLTSGSHETQYF.

This clonotype was recorded many times. The chain uses TRBV6-1 and TRBJ1-2; D remains unclear. Trimming pared 4 bases from V and 3 bases from J, leaving 15 bases between. The CDR3 consists of 15 residues. Germline CDR1 and CDR2: MNHNS and SASEGT. The CDR3 reads CASSGATPGHYGYTF. CDR3 coding DNA: TGTGCCAGCAGTGGGGCAACGCCGGGTCACTATGGCTACACCTTC.

The chain links TRBV5-6 to TRBJ2-7; D is possibly TRBD1 (5 bases). Per the germline V gene, CDR1 is SGHDT and CDR2 is YYEEEE. Between the trimmed V and J ends, which lost 2 bases and 5 bases, there was a span of 11 bases. The CDR3 covers 13 residues. The CDR3 DNA is TGTGCCAGCAGCTTCCTAGACAGCCACGAGCAGTACTTC. Amino acid sequence: CASSFLDSHEQYF.

Worth noting for this clonotype: A much more abundant neighbour one base away suggests this may be a read error. The gene calls are TRBV30 and TRBJ2-7; 11 bases line up with TRBD1. V shed 3 bases and J 6 bases; nucleotides not matched to a gene: 7. The CDR3 is made up of 14 amino acids. Germline V lookup: CDR1 GTSNPN, CDR2 SVGIG (reference sequence). The DNA for the CDR3 is TGTGCCTGGAGAAAGGCCGGGACAGGGGGCGAGCAGTACTTC. Its translation is CAWRKAGTGGEQYF.

This clonotype was seen a few times. The rearrangement links TRBV11-2 to TRBJ2-1; no firm D call. The CDR3 covers 11 residues. Trimming removed 7 bases from V and 7 bases from J, with 8 bases in between. Germline assignment: CDR1 SGHAT and CDR2 FQNNGV. CDR3 coding DNA: TGTGCCAGCACCCTTACGAATGAGCAGTTCTTC. This codes for CASTLTNEQFF.

This clonotype was seen many times. The chain uses TRBV20-1 and TRBJ2-5, with TRBD2 matching 9 bases. Germline CDR1 DFQATT, CDR2 SNEGSKA (reference sequence). The CDR3 is 16 amino acids. V lost 3 bases and J lost 1; bases outside the gene matches: 9. The CDR3 here is CSARGLAAGFQETQYF. CDR3 sequence (DNA): TGCAGTGCTAGGGGACTAGCAGCCGGATTCCAAGAGACCCAGTACTTC.

J is TRBJ2-2 and V is TRBV20-1; TRBD1 might be the D (6 bases). Germline CDR1 reads DFQATT; CDR2 reads SNEGSKA (reference sequence). The V end was cut by 0 bases, the J end by 5 bases, with 13 bases between. The CDR3 runs 15 residues. The CDR3: CSARDFTGLTGELFF. The CDR3 DNA follows: TGCAGTGCTAGAGATTTTACAGGGTTAACCGGGGAGCTGTTTTTT.

This chain connects TRBV27 to TRBJ2-5; D tentatively fits TRBD1 or TRBD2 (5 bases each). Germline assignment: CDR1 MNHEY and CDR2 SMNVEV (reference sequence). The CDR3 runs 14 residues. V dropped 3 bases and J dropped 2 bases, with 10 bases sitting between them. The CDR3 nucleotides read TGTGCCAGCAGTTTTCAGGGACGGCAAGAGACCCAGTACTTC. Encoded protein: CASSFQGRQETQYF.

The CDR3 loop reads CASSYLPTDSYEQYF. As DNA, the CDR3 is TGCGCCAGCAGCTATCTACCAACAGACTCCTACGAGCAGTACTTC. The V and J genes are TRBV5-1 and TRBJ2-7; unclear D gene. The germline CDR1 and CDR2 sequences are SGHRS and YFSETQ. The ends were cut back, 3 bases at V and 0 bases at J, with 13 bases in the middle. There are 15 residues in the CDR3.